Each of the 13 T cell receptor beta chains below was sequenced from the same sample in a study of OX40 agonist ivuxolimab in advanced cancers. Using immunoSEQ multiplex PCR, the repertoire was profiled, and TCRdb retains in-frame clones only, with some absent. The sample carries 50,000 or so clones, over 75% recorded once. This material consisted of CD4+ or CD8+ T cells sorted from blood, taken in a trial of the OX40 agonist ivuxolimab. The receptors here all came from an adult with an advanced solid tumor such as melanoma, head and neck, liver or kidney cancer.

The chain joins TRBV27 to TRBJ2-7, with a tentative D call TRBD2 (6 bases). V lost 2 bases and J lost 2, with 13 bases in between. CDR3 length: 15 amino acids. Germline values: CDR1 MNHEY, CDR2 SMNVEV (reference sequence). In nucleotides, the CDR3 is TGTGCCAGCAGTTTAAGGGGAGGTCTAGCCTACGAGCAGTACTTC. Its translation is CASSLRGGLAYEQYF.

The DNA of the CDR3 is TGTGCCAGCAGTGAAATCAGGTTCTGGCCCCAGCATTTT. Translation gives CASSEIRFWPQHF. The genes are TRBV6-1 and TRBJ1-5; D uncertain. Germline V lookup: CDR1 MNHNS, CDR2 SASEGT. Trimming left V 2 bases short and J 9 bases short, with 11 bases between. The CDR3 runs to 13 residues.

The chain uses TRBV5-4 and TRBJ1-2; TRBD1 matches 12 bases. The junction had 11 bases not matched to a gene; V was cut back by 4 bases and J by 4 bases. Germline V gives CDR1 SGHNT, CDR2 YYREEE (reference sequence). The CDR3 spans 17 residues. The CDR3 DNA reads as TGTGCCAGCAGCGTACCGGGACAGGGGGCCGGTGGCTATGGCTACACCTTC. This gives the protein CASSVPGQGAGGYGYTF. Together with reference TRBV5-4 and TRBJ1-2, the CDR3 gives the full variable domain: ETGVTQSPTHLIKTRGQQVTLRCSSQSGHNTVSWYQQALGQGPQFIFQYYREEENGRGNFPPRFSGLQFPNYSSELNVNALELDDSALYLCASSVPGQGAGGYGYTFGSGTRLTVV.

The chain employs TRBV18 and TRBJ2-7; perhaps TRBD1 as D (6 bases). The CDR3 spans 16 residues. The V gene lost 2 bases and the J gene lost 0 bases, with 14 bases spanning the gap. CDR1 KGHSH and CDR2 LQKENI come from the germline V gene. The CDR3 coding sequence is TGTGCCAGCTCACCATTGTCAGGGGTTGACTCCTACGAGCAGTACTTC. It encodes CASSPLSGVDSYEQYF.

The chain joins TRBV10-3 to TRBJ2-3; 13 bases fit TRBD2. The trim removed 8 bases at V and 4 bases at J, leaving 6 bases unmatched. The CDR3 is 15 residues long. Germline CDR1 and CDR2: ENHRY and SYGVKD. The CDR3 spells CAIRPGLAGADTQYF. CDR3 nucleotide sequence: TGTGCCATCCGGCCTGGACTAGCGGGAGCAGATACGCAGTATTTT.

This chain links TRBV19 with TRBJ2-7, with D maybe TRBD1 (6 bases). In germline, CDR1 is LNHDA, CDR2 SQIVND (reference sequence). V was shortened by 7 bases and J by 2 bases, with 18 bases between the two germline ends. CDR3 length: 15 amino acids. The CDR3 nucleotides are TGTGCCAGTACCCTGACGACAGGAGGTGCCTACGAGCAGTACTTC. This gives the protein CASTLTTGGAYEQYF.

The chain recombines TRBV15 with TRBJ2-5; 9 bases map to TRBD1. The CDR3 consists of 19 residues. Germline-derived CDR1 and CDR2 are LNHNV and YYDKDF (reference sequence). V gave up 0 bases and J gave up 1 base; unmatched junction bases: 12. CDR3 sequence (DNA): TGTGCCACCAGCAGAGATCAGGGGACCGGGACAGGGATCCAAGAGACCCAGTACTTC. It translates to CATSRDQGTGTGIQETQYF.

This clone showed up just a few times. V gene TRBV2 combines with J gene TRBJ1-1; D call uncertain. The V gene's germline CDR1 is SNHLY and CDR2 FYNNEI. The CDR3 is 14 residues long. V lost 4 bases and J 0 bases, leaving 9 bases between the germline ends. The DNA of the CDR3 is TGTGCCAGCAGTGCACGACACATGAACACTGAAGCTTTCTTT. Amino acids: CASSARHMNTEAFF. Full variable domain (rest looked up from reference TRBV2 and TRBJ1-1): EPEVTQTPSHQVTQMGQEVILRCVPISNHLYFYWYRQILGQKVEFLVSFYNNEISEKSEIFDDQFSVERPDGSNFTLKIRSTKLEDSAMYFCASSARHMNTEAFFGQGTRLTVV.

The chain uses TRBV5-8 and TRBJ2-4, with 14 bases identical to TRBD2. The CDR3 has 16 amino acids. CDR1 and CDR2 (germline): SGHTS, YDEGEE. Trimming took 3 bases from V and 5 from J; bases not matched to a gene: 4. The CDR3 nucleotides are TGTGCCAGCAGCTCGGGACTAGCGGGAGTTCAAAACATTCAGTACTTC. Protein product: CASSSGLAGVQNIQYF.

This clone was counted only a few times. The chain is built from TRBV30 and TRBJ1-5; weak D call: TRBD1 (6 bases). This CDR3 comprises 13 residues. V was cut by 2 bases and J by 4 bases, with 9 bases left in between. The germline CDR1 and CDR2 sequences are GTSNPN and SVGIG (reference sequence). The CDR3 DNA reads TGTGCCTGGAGTACAGGGAAGAATCAGCCCCAGCATTTT. Amino acid sequence: CAWSTGKNQPQHF.

J is TRBJ2-1 and V is TRBV27; D is unclear. The germline CDR1 and CDR2 sequences are MNHEY and SMNVEV (reference sequence). V was cut by 8 bases and J by 6 bases, with 11 bases left in between. The CDR3 runs 12 residues. CDR3 sequence reads: CASGEEGNEQFF. DNA for the CDR3: TGTGCCAGCGGTGAGGAAGGCAATGAGCAGTTCTTC.

The chain couples TRBV28 to TRBJ1-4; the D gene is possibly TRBD1 (5 bases). Trimming removed 6 bases from V and 8 bases from J, with 16 bases in between. The CDR3 contains 14 residues. CDR1 and CDR2 from the germline V gene are MDHEN and SYDVKM. DNA for the CDR3: TGTGCCAGCAGGCCGGGACGCCGAGGGGAAAAACTGTTTTTT. This gives the protein CASRPGRRGEKLFF.

This chain uses TRBV6-5 with TRBJ2-7; tentatively, D is TRBD1 (6 bases). CDR1 and CDR2 from the germline V gene are MNHEY and SVGAGI. There are 14 residues in the CDR3. V was trimmed by 5 bases and J by 1 base, leaving 12 bases between them. This chain's CDR3 is CASSRGKMSYEQYF. The DNA for the CDR3 is TGTGCCAGCAGTAGGGGGAAGATGTCCTACGAGCAGTACTTC.